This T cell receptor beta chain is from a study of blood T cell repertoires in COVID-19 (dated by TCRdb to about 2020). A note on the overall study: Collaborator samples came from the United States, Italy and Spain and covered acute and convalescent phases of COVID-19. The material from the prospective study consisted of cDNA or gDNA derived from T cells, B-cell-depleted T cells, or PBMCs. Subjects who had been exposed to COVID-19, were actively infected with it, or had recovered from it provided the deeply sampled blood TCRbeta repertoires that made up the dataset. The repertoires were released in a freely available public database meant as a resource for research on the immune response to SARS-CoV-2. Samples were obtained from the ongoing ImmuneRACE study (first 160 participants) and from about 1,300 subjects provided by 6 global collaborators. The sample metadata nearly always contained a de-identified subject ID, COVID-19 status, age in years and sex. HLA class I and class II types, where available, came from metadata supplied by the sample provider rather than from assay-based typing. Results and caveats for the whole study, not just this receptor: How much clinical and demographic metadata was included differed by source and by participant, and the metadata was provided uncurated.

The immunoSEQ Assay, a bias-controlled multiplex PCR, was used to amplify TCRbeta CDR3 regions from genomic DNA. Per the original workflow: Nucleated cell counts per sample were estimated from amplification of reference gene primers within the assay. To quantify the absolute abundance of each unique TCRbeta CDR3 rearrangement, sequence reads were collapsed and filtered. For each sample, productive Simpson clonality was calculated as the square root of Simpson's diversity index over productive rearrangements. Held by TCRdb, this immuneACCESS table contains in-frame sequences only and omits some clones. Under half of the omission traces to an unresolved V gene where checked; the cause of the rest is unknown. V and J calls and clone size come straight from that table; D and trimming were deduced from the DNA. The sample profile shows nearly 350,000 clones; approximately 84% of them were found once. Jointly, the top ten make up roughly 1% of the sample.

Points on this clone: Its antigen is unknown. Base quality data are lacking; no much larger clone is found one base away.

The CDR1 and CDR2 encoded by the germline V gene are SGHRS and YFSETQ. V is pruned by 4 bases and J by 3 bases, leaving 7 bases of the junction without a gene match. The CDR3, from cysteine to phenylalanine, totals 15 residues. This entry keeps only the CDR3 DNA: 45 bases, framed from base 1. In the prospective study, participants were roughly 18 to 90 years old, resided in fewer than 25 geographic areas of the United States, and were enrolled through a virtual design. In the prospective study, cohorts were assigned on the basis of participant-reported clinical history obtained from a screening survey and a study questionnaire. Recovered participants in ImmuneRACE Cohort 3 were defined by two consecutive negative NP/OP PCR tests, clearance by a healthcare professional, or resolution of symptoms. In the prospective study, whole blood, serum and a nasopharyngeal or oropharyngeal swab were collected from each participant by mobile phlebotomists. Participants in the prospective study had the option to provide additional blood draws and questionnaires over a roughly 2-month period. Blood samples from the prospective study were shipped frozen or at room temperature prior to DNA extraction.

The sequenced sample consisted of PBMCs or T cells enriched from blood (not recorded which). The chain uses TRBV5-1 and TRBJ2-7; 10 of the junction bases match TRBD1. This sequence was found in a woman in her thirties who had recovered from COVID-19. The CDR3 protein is CASSVGTGARYEQYF. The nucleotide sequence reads TGCGCCAGCAGCGTAGGGACAGGGGCCCGCTACGAGCAGTACTTC.